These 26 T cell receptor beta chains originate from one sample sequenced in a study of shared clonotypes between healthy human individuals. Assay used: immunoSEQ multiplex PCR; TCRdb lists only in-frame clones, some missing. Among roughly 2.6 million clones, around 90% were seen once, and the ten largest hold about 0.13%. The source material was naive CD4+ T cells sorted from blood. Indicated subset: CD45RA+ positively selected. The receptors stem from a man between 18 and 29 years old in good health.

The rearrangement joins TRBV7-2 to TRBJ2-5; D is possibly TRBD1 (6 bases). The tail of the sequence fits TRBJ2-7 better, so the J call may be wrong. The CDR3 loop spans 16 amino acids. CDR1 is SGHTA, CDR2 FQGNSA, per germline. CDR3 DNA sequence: TGTGCCAGCAGCTACACCGGCAGGGGATTCCCCCACGAGCAGTACTTC. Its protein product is CASSYTGRGFPHEQYF.

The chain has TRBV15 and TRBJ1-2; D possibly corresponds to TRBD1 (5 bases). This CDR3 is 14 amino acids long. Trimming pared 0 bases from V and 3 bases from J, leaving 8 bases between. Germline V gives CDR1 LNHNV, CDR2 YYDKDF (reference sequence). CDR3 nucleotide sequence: TGTGCCACCAGCAGAGATAAGACAGACTATGGCTACACCTTC. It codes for CATSRDKTDYGYTF.

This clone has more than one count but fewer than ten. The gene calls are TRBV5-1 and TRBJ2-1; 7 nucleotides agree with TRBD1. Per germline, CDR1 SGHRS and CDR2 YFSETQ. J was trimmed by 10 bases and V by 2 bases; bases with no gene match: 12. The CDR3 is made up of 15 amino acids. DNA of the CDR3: TGCGCCAGCAGCTTCCCTGACAGGGAACGGGCGGAGCAGTTCTTC. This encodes CASSFPDRERAEQFF.

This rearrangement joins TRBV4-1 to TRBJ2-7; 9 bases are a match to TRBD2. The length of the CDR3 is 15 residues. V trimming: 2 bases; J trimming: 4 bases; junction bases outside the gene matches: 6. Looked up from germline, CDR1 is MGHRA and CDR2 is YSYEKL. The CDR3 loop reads CASSQFLAGLYEQYF. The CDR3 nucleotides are TGCGCCAGCAGCCAATTTCTAGCGGGACTGTACGAGCAGTACTTC.

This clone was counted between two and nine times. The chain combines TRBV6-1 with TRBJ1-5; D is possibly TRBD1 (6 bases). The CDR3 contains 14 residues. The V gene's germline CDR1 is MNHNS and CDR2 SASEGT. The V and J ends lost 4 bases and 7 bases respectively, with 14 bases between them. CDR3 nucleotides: TGTGCCAGCAGTGTTACAGGGTGGGGGCAGCCCCAGCATTTT. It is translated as CASSVTGWGQPQHF.

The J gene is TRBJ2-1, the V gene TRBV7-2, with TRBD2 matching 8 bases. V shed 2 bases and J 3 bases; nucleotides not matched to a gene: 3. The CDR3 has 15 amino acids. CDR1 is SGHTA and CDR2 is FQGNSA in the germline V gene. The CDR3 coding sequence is TGTGCCAGCAGCTTAAGAGGGACTAGCTACAATGAGCAGTTCTTC. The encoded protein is CASSLRGTSYNEQFF.

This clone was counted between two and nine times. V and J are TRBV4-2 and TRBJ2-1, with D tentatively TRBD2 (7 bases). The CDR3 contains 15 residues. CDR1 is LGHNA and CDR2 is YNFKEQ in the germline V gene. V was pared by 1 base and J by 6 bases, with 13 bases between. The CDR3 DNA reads TGTGCCAGCAGCCAAGTCGCGGGGGCTGCCAATGAGCAGTTCTTC. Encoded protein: CASSQVAGAANEQFF.

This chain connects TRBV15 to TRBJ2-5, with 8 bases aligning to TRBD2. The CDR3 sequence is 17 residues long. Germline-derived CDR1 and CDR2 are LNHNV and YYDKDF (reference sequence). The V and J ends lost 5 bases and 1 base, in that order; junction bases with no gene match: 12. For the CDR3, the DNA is TGTGCCACCAGCCGAAAGGTCCGCGGGAGGACCCAAGAGACCCAGTACTTC. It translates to CATSRKVRGRTQETQYF.

CDR3 protein: CASSLASLATQYF. In nucleotides, the CDR3 is TGTGCCAGCAGCTTAGCGTCCTTAGCAACGCAGTATTTT. The chain is built from TRBV7-2 and TRBJ2-3, with D unresolved. Trimming removed 0 bases at V and 9 bases at J, with 10 bases between. CDR1 and CDR2 from the germline V gene are SGHTA and FQGNSA. This CDR3 is built from 13 residues.

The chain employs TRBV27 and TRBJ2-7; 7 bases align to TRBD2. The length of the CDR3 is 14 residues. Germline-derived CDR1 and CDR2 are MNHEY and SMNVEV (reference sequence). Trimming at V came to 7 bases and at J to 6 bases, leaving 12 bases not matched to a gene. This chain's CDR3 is CASKPGLTSGEQYF. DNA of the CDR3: TGTGCCAGCAAACCGGGACTAACGAGTGGCGAGCAGTACTTC.

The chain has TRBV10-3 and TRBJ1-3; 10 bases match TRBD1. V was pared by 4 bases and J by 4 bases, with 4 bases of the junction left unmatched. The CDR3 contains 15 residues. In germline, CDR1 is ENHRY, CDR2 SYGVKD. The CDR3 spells CAISAGTGAGNTIYF. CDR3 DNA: TGTGCCATCAGTGCAGGGACAGGGGCCGGAAACACCATATATTTT.

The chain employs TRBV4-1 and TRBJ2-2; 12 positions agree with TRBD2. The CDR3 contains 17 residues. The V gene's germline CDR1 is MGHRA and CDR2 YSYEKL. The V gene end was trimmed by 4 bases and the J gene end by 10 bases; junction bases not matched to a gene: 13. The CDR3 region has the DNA TGCGCCAGCAGCCCAGAAACTAAGACTAGCGGGGGTCAGGAGCTGTTTTTT. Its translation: CASSPETKTSGGQELFF.

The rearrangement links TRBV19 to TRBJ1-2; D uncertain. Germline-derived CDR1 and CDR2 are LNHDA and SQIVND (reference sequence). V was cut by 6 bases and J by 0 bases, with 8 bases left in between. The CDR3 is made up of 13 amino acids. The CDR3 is CASRVGTNYGYTF. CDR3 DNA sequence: TGTGCCAGTAGAGTCGGAACTAACTATGGCTACACCTTC. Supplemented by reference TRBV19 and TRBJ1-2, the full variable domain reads DGGITQSPKYLFRKEGQNVTLSCEQNLNHDAMYWYRQDPGQGLRLIYYSQIVNDFQKGDIAEGYSVSREKKESFPLTVTSAQKNPTAFYLCASRVGTNYGYTFGSGTRLTVV.

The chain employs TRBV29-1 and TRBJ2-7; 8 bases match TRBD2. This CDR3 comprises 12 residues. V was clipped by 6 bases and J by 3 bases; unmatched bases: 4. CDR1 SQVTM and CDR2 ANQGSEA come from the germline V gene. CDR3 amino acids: CSVGTSIYEQYF. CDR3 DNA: TGCAGCGTCGGGACTAGTATCTACGAGCAGTACTTC.

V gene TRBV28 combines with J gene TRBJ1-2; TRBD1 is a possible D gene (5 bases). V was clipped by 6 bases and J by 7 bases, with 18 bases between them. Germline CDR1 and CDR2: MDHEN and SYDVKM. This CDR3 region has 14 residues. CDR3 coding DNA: TGTGCCAGCAGCCGCGGACACGCCAGCCGTGGCTACACCTTC. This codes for CASSRGHASRGYTF.

The CDR3 region is CASSRTGVDEKLFF. CDR3 bases: TGCGCCAGCAGCAGGACTGGGGTGGATGAAAAACTGTTTTTT. The chain couples TRBV5-1 to TRBJ1-4; no clear D. The ends were cut back, 4 bases at V and 6 bases at J, with 13 bases in the middle. CDR1 and CDR2 from the germline V gene are SGHRS and YFSETQ. This CDR3 is 14 amino acids long. Full variable domain (missing parts from reference TRBV5-1 and TRBJ1-4): KAGVTQTPRYLIKTRGQQVTLSCSPISGHRSVSWYQQTPGQGLQFLFEYFSETQRNKGNFPGRFSGRQFSNSRSEMNVSTLELGDSALYLCASSRTGVDEKLFFGSGTQLSVL.

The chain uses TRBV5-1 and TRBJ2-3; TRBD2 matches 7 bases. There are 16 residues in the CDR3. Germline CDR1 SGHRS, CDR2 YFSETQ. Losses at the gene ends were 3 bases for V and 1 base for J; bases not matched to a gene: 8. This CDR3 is CASSSRGLAGTDTQYF. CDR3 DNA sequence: TGCGCCAGCAGCTCCAGAGGGCTAGCGGGCACAGATACGCAGTATTTT.

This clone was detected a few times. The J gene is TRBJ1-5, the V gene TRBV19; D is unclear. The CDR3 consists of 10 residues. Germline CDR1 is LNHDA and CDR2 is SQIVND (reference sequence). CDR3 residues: CRQGNQPQHF. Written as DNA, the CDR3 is TGTCGGCAGGGCAATCAGCCCCAGCATTTT.

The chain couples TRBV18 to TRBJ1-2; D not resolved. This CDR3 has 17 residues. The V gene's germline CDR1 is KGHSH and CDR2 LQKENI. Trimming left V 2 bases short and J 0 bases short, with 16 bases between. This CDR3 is CASSPTAAPITNYGYTF. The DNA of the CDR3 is TGTGCCAGCTCACCAACGGCAGCCCCTATAACTAACTATGGCTACACCTTC.

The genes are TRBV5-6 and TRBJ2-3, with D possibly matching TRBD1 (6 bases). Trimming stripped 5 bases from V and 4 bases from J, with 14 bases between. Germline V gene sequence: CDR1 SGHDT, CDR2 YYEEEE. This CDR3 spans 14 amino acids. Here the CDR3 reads CASSRYRASDTQYF. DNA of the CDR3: TGTGCCAGCAGTCGATACAGGGCCTCAGATACGCAGTATTTT.

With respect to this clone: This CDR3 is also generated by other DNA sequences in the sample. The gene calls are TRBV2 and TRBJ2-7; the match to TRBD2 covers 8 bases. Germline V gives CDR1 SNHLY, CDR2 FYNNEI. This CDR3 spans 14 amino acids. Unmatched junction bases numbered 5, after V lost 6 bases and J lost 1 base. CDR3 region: CASRASGGSYEQYF. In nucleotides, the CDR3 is TGTGCCAGCAGAGCCAGCGGGGGTTCCTACGAGCAGTACTTC.

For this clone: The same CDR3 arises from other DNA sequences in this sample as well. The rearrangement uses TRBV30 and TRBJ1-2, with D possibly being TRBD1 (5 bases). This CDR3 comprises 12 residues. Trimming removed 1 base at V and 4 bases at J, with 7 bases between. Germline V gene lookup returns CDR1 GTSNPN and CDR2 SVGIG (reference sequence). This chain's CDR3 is CAWSGGGYGYTF. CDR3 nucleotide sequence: TGTGCCTGGAGTGGCGGGGGCTATGGCTACACCTTC.

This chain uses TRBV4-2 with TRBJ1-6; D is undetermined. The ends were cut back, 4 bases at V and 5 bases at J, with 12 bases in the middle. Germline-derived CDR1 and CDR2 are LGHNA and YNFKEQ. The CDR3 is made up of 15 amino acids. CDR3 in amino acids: CASSPPNGNNSPLHF. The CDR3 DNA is TGTGCCAGCAGCCCCCCCAACGGGAATAATTCACCCCTCCACTTT.

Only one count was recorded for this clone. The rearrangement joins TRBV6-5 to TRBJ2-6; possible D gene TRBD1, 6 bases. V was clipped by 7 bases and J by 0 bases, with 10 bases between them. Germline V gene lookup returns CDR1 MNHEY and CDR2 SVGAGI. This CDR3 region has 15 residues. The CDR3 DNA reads TGTGCCAGCAAAGAACAGGGCTCTGGGGCCAACGTCCTGACTTTC. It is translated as CASKEQGSGANVLTF.

CDR3 protein: CASRLNTVTVTAGYTF. The CDR3 DNA reads as TGTGCCAGCAGATTAAATACAGTGACAGTCACCGCTGGCTACACCTTC. The rearrangement joins TRBV7-2 to TRBJ1-2, with D perhaps matching TRBD1 (5 bases). The length of the CDR3 is 16 residues. Germline V CDR1 and CDR2: SGHTA, FQGNSA. V shed 6 bases and J shed 7 bases, with 24 bases lying between them.

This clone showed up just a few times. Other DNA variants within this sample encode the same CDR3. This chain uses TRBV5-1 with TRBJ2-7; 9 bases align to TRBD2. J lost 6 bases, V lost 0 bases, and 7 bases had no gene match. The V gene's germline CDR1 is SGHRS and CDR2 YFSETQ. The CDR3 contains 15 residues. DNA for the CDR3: TGCGCCAGCAGCTTGGCGGCGGGAGGGCCGCTCGAGCAGTACTTC. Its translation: CASSLAAGGPLEQYF. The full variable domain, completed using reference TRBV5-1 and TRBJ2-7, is KAGVTQTPRYLIKTRGQQVTLSCSPISGHRSVSWYQQTPGQGLQFLFEYFSETQRNKGNFPGRFSGRQFSNSRSEMNVSTLELGDSALYLCASSLAAGGPLEQYFGPGTRLTVT.